This paragraph covers one T cell receptor (beta chain) sequence. The data belong to a study of blood T cell repertoires in COVID-19. In the study overall: Material from acute and convalescent COVID-19 was sourced from the United States, Italy and Spain. The analysed material was cDNA or gDNA that came from T cells, B-cell-depleted T cells, or PBMCs.

In the study's own analysis: Amplification with reference gene primers provided the estimates of nucleated cell counts. Clones were read by immunoSEQ multiplex PCR, and TCRdb kept only the in-frame ones, dropping some. D and trimming come from the DNA, and the V and J calls and clone size come from that table. The sample yields approximately 54,000 clones, 86% seen once. This sequence was found in a man older than 75 with active COVID-19. Sequencing was done on a sample of peripheral blood.

CDR3 region: CASSPGQGTGELFF. CDR3 DNA: TGCGCCAGCAGCCCGGGACAGGGGACCGGGGAGCTGTTTTTT. The chain combines TRBV5-1 with TRBJ2-2; the match to TRBD1 covers 10 bases. Germline V gives CDR1 SGHRS, CDR2 YFSETQ. Trimming cost V 4 bases and J 5 bases; bases outside gene matches: 2. The CDR3 contains 14 residues. Full variable domain (remainder filled in from reference TRBV5-1 and TRBJ2-2): KAGVTQTPRYLIKTRGQQVTLSCSPISGHRSVSWYQQTPGQGLQFLFEYFSETQRNKGNFPGRFSGRQFSNSRSEMNVSTLELGDSALYLCASSPGQGTGELFFGEGSRLTVL.